This T cell receptor beta chain was profiled in a study of T cell responses to AZD1222 COVID-19 vaccine. Profiled with immunoSEQ multiplex PCR; TCRdb holds only in-frame clones, not every one. The table includes about 200,000 clones, about 94% detected once. Germline V gives CDR1 SGDLS, CDR2 YYNGEE. V was clipped by 3 bases and J by 2 bases, with 11 bases between them. The CDR3 consists of 14 residues. This sequence was found in an adult who received the MenACWY meningococcal vaccine as a control. The starting material was peripheral blood, obtained 28 days after the second dose of the MenACWY control vaccine. The rearrangement links TRBV9 to TRBJ1-1, with a possible D match to TRBD1 (6 bases). CDR3 residues: CASSAPGDNTEAFF. The CDR3 coding sequence is TGTGCCAGCAGCGCCCCAGGGGATAACACTGAAGCTTTCTTT.